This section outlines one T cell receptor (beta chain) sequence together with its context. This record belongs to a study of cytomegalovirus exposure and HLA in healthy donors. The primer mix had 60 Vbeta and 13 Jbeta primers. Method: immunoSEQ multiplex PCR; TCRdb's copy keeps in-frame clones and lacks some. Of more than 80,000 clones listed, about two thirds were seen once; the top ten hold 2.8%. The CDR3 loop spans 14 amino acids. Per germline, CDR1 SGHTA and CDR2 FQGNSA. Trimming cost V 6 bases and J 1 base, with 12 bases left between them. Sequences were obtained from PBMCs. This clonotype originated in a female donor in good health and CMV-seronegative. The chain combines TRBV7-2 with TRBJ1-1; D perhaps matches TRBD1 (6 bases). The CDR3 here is CASRSTGSNTEAFF. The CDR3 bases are TGTGCCAGCAGATCCACAGGGTCGAACACTGAAGCTTTCTTT.